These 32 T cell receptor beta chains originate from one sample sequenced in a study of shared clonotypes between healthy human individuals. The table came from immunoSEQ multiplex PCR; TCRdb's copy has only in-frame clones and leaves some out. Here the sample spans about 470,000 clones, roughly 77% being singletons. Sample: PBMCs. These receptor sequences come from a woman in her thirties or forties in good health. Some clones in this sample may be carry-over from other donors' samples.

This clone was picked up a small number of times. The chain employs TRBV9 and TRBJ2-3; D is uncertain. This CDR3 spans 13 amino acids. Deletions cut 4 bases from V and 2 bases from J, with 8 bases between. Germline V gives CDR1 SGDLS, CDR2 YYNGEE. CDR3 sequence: CASSQTATDTQYF. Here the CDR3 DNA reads TGTGCCAGCAGCCAGACTGCCACAGATACGCAGTATTTT. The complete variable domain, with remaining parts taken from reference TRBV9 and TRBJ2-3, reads DSGVTQTPKHLITATGQRVTLRCSPRSGDLSVYWYQQSLDQGLQFLIQYYNGEERAKGNILERFSAQQFPDLHSELNLSSLELGDSALYFCASSQTATDTQYFGPGTRLTVL.

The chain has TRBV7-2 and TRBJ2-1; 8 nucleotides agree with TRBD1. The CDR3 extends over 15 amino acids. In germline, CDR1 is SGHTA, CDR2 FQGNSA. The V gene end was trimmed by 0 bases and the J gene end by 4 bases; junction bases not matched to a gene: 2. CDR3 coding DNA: TGTGCCAGCAGCTTAGCGGGACAGGATTACAATGAGCAGTTCTTC. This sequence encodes CASSLAGQDYNEQFF.

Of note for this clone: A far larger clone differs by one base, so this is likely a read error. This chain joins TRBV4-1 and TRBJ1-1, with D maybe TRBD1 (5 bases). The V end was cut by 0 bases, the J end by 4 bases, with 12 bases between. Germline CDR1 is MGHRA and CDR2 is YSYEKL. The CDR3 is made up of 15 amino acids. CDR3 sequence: CASSQDSRAGTEAFF. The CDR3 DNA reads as TGCGCCAGCAGCCAAGATAGCAGGGCAGGCACTGAAGCTTTCTTT.

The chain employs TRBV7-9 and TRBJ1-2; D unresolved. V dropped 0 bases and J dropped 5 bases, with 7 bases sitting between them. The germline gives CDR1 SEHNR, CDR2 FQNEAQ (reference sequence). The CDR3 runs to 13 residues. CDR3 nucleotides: TGTGCCAGCAGCTTAGCTCAGGAGTATGGCTACACCTTC. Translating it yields CASSLAQEYGYTF. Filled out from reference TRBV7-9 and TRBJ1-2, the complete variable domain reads DTGVSQNPRHKITKRGQNVTFRCDPISEHNRLYWYRQTLGQGPEFLTYFQNEAQLEKSRLLSDRFSAERPKGSFSTLEIQRTEQGDSAMYLCASSLAQEYGYTFGSGTRLTVV.

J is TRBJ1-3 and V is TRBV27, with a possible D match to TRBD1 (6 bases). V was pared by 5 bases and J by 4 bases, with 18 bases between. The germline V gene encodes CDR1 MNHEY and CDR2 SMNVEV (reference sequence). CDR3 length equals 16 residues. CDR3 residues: CASSGSRGEPGNTIYF. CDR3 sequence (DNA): TGTGCCAGCAGTGGTAGCAGGGGAGAACCCGGAAACACCATATATTTT.

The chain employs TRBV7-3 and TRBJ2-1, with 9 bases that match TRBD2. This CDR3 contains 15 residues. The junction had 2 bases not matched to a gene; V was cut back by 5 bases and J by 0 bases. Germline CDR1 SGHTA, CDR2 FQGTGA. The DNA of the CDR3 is TGTGCCAGCAGCCCACTAGCGGGCTCCTACAATGAGCAGTTCTTC. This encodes CASSPLAGSYNEQFF.

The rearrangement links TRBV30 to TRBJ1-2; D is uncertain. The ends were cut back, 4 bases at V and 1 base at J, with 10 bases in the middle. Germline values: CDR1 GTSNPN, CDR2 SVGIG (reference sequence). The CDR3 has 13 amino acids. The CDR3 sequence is CAWTIDFNYGYTF. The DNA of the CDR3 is TGTGCCTGGACTATCGACTTTAACTATGGCTACACCTTC.

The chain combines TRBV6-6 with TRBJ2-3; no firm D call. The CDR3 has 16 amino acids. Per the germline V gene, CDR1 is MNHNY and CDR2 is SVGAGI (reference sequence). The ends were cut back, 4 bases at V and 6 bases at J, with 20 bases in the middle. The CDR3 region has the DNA TGTGCCAGCAGTTCCATACCGGGCCCTGTCGCGGATACGCAGTATTTT. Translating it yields CASSSIPGPVADTQYF.

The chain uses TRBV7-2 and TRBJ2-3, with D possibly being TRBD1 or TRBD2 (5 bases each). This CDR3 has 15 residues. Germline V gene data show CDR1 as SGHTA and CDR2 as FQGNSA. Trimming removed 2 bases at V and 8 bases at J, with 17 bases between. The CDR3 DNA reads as TGTGCCAGCAGCTTAAGGAGCGGACCTGGGGGTACGCAGTATTTT. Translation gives CASSLRSGPGGTQYF.

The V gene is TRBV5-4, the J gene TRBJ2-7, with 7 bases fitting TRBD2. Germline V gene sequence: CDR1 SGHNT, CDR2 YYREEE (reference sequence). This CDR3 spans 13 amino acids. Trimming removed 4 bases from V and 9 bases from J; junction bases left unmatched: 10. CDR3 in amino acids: CASSLGGMDLQYF. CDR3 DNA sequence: TGTGCCAGCAGCCTCGGGGGGATGGACTTGCAGTACTTC.

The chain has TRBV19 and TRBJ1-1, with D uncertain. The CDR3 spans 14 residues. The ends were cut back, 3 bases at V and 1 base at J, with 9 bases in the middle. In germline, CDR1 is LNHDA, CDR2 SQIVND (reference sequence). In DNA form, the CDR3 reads TGTGCCAGTAGTATTGGGGTGGGGAACACTGAAGCTTTCTTT. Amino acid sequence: CASSIGVGNTEAFF.

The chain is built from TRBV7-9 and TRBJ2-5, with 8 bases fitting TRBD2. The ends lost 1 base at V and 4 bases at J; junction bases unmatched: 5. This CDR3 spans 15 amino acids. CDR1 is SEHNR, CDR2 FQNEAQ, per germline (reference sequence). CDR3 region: CASSLGAGVGETQYF. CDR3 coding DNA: TGTGCCAGCAGCTTAGGAGCGGGAGTAGGAGAGACCCAGTACTTC.

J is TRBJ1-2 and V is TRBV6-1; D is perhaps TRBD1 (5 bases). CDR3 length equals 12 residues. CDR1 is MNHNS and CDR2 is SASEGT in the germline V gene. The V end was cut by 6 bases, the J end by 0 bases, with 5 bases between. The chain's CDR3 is CASRTANYGYTF. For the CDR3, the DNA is TGTGCCAGCAGGACAGCTAACTATGGCTACACCTTC.

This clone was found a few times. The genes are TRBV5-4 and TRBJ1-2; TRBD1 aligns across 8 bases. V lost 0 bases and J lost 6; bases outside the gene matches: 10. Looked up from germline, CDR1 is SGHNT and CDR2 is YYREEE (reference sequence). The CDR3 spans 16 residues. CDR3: CASSLVLQGTGHGYTF. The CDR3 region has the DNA TGTGCCAGCAGCTTGGTCCTACAGGGGACAGGCCATGGCTACACCTTC. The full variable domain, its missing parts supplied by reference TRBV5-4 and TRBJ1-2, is ETGVTQSPTHLIKTRGQQVTLRCSSQSGHNTVSWYQQALGQGPQFIFQYYREEENGRGNFPPRFSGLQFPNYSSELNVNALELDDSALYLCASSLVLQGTGHGYTFGSGTRLTVV.

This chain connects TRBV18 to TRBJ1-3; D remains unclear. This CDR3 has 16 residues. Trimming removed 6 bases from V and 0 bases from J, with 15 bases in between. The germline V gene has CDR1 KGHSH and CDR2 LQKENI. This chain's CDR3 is CASSPSPRYSGNTIYF. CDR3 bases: TGTGCCAGCTCTCCCTCCCCCCGATACTCTGGAAACACCATATATTTT.

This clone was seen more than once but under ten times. CDR3 DNA sequence: TGTGCCACCAGAGTGGGGGGCACGTGGACCGGGGAGCTGTTTTTT. This translates into CATRVGGTWTGELFF. The chain joins TRBV7-6 to TRBJ2-2, with D perhaps assigned TRBD1 or TRBD2 (6 bases each). CDR3 size: 15 residues. CDR1 and CDR2 (germline): SGHVS, FNYEAQ. V dropped 10 bases and J dropped 5 bases, with 20 bases sitting between them.

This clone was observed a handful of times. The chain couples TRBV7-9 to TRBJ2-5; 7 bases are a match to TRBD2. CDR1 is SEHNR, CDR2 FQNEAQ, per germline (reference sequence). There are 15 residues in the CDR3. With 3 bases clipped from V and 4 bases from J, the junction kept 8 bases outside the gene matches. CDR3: CASSFGGSALETQYF. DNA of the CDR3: TGTGCCAGCAGCTTCGGCGGGAGCGCTCTAGAGACCCAGTACTTC.

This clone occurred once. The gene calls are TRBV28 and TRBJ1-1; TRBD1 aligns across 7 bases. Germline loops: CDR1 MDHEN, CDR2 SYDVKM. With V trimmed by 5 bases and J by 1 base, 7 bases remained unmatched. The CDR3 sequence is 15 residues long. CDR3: CASSTEGQWNTEAFF. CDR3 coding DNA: TGTGCCAGCAGTACCGAGGGACAGTGGAACACTGAAGCTTTCTTT.

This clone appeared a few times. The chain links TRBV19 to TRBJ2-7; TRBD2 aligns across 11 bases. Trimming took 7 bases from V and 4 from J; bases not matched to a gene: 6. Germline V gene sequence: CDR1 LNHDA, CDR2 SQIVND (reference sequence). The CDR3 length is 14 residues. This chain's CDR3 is CASTTTSGDYEQYF. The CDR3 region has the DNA TGTGCCAGTACCACGACTAGCGGGGATTACGAGCAGTACTTC.

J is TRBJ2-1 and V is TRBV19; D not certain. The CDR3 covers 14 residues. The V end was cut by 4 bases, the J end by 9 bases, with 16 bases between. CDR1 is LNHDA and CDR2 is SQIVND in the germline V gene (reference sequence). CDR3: CASSRQPDNGEQFF. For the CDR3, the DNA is TGTGCCAGTAGTAGGCAACCCGACAATGGTGAGCAGTTCTTC. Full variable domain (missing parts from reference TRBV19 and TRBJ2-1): DGGITQSPKYLFRKEGQNVTLSCEQNLNHDAMYWYRQDPGQGLRLIYYSQIVNDFQKGDIAEGYSVSREKKESFPLTVTSAQKNPTAFYLCASSRQPDNGEQFFGPGTRLTVL.

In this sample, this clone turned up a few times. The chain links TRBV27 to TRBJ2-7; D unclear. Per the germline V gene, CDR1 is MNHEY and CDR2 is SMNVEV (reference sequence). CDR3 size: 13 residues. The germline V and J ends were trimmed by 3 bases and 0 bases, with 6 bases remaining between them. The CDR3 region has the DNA TGTGCCAGCAGTTTCCTAAGCTCCTACGAGCAGTACTTC. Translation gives CASSFLSSYEQYF.

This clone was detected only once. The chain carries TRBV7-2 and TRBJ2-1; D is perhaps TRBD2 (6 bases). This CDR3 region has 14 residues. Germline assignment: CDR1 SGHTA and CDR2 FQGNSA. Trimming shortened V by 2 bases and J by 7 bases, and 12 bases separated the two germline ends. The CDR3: CASSLTGAWNEQFF. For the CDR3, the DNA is TGTGCCAGCAGCTTAACGGGAGCTTGGAATGAGCAGTTCTTC.

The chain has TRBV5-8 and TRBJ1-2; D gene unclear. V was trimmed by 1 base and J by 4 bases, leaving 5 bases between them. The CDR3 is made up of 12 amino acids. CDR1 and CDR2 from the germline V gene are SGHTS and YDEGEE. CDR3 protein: CASSLTVYGYTF. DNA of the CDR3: TGTGCCAGCAGCTTGACGGTCTATGGCTACACCTTC.

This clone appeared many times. The CDR3 is CASSTGDSSGANVLTF. The DNA for the CDR3 is TGTGCCAGCAGTACGGGGGATAGCTCTGGGGCCAACGTCCTGACTTTC. The chain uses TRBV28 and TRBJ2-6; D is perhaps TRBD2 (6 bases). The CDR3 contains 16 residues. Germline V gene sequence: CDR1 MDHEN, CDR2 SYDVKM. V dropped 5 bases and J dropped 0 bases, with 11 bases sitting between them.

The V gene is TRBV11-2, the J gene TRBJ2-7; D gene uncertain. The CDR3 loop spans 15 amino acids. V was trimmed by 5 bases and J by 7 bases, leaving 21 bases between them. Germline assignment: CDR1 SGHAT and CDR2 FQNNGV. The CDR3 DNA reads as TGTGCCAGCAGCCCTTATTCCCCCCGAGTTGCAGAGCAGTACTTC. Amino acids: CASSPYSPRVAEQYF. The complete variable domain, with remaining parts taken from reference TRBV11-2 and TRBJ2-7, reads EAGVAQSPRYKIIEKRQSVAFWCNPISGHATLYWYQQILGQGPKLLIQFQNNGVVDDSQLPKDRFSAERLKGVDSTLKIQPAKLEDSAVYLCASSPYSPRVAEQYFGPGTRLTVT.

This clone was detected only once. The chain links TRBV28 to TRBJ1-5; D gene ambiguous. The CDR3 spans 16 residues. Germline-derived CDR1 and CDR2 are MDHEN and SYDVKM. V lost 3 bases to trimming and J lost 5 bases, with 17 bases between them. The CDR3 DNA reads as TGTGCCAGCAGTTTTCTTGTGGCAGCGGCGGATCAGCCCCAGCATTTT. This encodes CASSFLVAAADQPQHF.

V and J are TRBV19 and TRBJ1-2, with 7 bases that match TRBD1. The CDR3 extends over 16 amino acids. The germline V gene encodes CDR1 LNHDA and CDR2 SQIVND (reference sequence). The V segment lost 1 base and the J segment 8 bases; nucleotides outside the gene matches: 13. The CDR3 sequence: CASSIARDSGRKGYTF. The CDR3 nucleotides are TGTGCCAGTAGTATAGCTCGGGACAGCGGAAGGAAAGGCTACACCTTC.

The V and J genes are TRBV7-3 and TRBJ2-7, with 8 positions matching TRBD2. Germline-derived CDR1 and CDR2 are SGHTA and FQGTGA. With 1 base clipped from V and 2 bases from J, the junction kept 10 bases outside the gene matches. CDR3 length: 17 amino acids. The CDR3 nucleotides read TGTGCCAGCAGCTTAAGGCTGCGCGGGAGGAATGCCTACGAGCAGTACTTC. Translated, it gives CASSLRLRGRNAYEQYF.

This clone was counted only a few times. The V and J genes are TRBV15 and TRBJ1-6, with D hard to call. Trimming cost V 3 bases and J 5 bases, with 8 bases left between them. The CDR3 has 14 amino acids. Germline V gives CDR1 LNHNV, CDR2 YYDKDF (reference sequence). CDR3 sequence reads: CATSRATDNSPLHF. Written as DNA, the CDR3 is TGTGCCACCAGCAGGGCGACGGATAATTCACCCCTCCACTTT.

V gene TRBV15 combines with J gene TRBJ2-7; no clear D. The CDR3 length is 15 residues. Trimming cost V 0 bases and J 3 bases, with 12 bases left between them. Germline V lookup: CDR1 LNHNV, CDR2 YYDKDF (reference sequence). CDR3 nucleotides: TGTGCCACCAGCAGAGATCGAGCACTCGGCTACGAGCAGTACTTC. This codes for CATSRDRALGYEQYF.

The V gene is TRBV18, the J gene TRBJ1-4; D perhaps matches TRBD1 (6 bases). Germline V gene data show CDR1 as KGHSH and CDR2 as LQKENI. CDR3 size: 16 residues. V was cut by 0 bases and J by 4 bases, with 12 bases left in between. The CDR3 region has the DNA TGTGCCAGCTCACCACCTGGGGGCGGAGTTAATGAAAAACTGTTTTTT. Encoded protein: CASSPPGGGVNEKLFF.

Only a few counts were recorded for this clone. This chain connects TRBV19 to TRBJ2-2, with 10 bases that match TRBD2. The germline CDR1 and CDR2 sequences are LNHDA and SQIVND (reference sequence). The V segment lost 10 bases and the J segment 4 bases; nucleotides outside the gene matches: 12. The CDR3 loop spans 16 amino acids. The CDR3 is CATKPNSGRPTGELFF. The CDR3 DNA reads TGTGCCACCAAACCCAATAGCGGGAGGCCCACCGGGGAGCTGTTTTTT.